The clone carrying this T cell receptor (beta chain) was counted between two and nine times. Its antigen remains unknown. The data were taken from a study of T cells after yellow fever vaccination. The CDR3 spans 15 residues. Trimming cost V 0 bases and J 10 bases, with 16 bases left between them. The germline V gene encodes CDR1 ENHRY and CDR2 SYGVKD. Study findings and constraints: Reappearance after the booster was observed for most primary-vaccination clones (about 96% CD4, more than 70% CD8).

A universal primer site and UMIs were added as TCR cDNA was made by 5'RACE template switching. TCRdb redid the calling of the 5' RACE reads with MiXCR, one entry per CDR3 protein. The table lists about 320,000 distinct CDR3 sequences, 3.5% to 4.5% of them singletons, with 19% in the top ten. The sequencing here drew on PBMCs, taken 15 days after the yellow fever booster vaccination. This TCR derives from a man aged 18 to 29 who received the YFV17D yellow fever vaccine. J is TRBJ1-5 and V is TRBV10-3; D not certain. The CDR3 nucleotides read TGTGCCATCAGTGAGTCGACTCCCCTAAATCGACCCCAGCATTTT. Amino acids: CAISESTPLNRPQHF.